The next 10 T cell receptor beta chains were all read from a single sample in a study of B cell selection in AIRE deficiency. Assay used: immunoSEQ multiplex PCR; TCRdb lists only in-frame clones, some missing. The sample holds 20,000 to 25,000 clones; about 98% are singletons and the top ten take approximately 0.15%. CD4+CD127+ cells were sorted as the conventional CD4 T cells. The sample was conventional CD4+ T cells sorted from PBMCs. The receptor set was obtained from a human donor with AIRE deficiency.

The V call is TRBV28, the J call TRBJ1-2, with 11 bases fitting TRBD1. The CDR3 sequence is 18 residues long. Looked up from germline, CDR1 is MDHEN and CDR2 is SYDVKM. The J segment lost 2 bases and the V segment lost 2 bases, leaving 10 bases of the junction unmatched. The CDR3 DNA reads as TGTGCCAGCAGTTTAAGTGGCCGGGACAGGGGGGCGAACTATGGCTACACCTTC. Encoded protein: CASSLSGRDRGANYGYTF.

This chain connects TRBV7-8 to TRBJ1-5; the D is unclear. Germline-derived CDR1 and CDR2 are SGHVS and FQNEAQ. The CDR3 covers 16 residues. The V end was cut by 0 bases, the J end by 0 bases, with 9 bases between. This CDR3 reads CASSLAAAYSNQPQHF. CDR3 DNA: TGTGCCAGCAGCTTAGCGGCAGCCTATAGCAATCAGCCCCAGCATTTT. Supplemented by reference TRBV7-8 and TRBJ1-5, the full variable domain reads GAGVSQSPRYKVAKRGQDVALRCDPISGHVSLFWYQQALGQGPEFLTYFQNEAQLDKSGLPSDRFFAERPEGSVSTLKIQRTQQEDSAVYLCASSLAAAYSNQPQHFGDGTRLSIL.

This chain joins TRBV6-6 and TRBJ1-1, with D uncertain. With 7 bases removed from V and 1 base from J, the gap between germline ends came to 10 bases. In germline, CDR1 is MNHNY, CDR2 SVGAGI (reference sequence). This CDR3 has 13 residues. CDR3 loop: CASIREGNTEAFF. The CDR3 nucleotides are TGTGCCAGCATTCGGGAGGGGAACACTGAAGCTTTCTTT.

This sequence joins TRBV5-6 and TRBJ2-7; 8 nucleotides match TRBD2. The CDR3 has 15 amino acids. J lost 5 bases, V lost 4 bases, and 11 bases had no gene match. Germline CDR1 and CDR2: SGHDT and YYEEEE. Written as DNA, the CDR3 is TGTGCCAGCAGCCCATGGCGGGGGGCGCAAGACGAGCAGTACTTC. Protein: CASSPWRGAQDEQYF.

The genes are TRBV7-3 and TRBJ2-5; 8 bases agree with TRBD2. Per the germline V gene, CDR1 is SGHTA and CDR2 is FQGTGA. Trimming at V came to 0 bases and at J to 7 bases, leaving 4 bases not matched to a gene. The CDR3 has 14 residues. CDR3 bases: TGTGCCAGCAGCTTAACCGGGAGGGACGGGACCCAGTACTTC. Its protein product is CASSLTGRDGTQYF.

The chain couples TRBV27 to TRBJ2-7, with D possibly TRBD1 on 6 matching bases. CDR3 length: 15 amino acids. CDR1 is MNHEY and CDR2 is SMNVEV in the germline V gene (reference sequence). The V and J ends lost 10 bases and 2 bases respectively, with 21 bases between them. In nucleotides, the CDR3 is TGTGCCACCACCCCCAGTCGAAGGACAGCCTACGAGCAGTACTTC. Amino acids: CATTPSRRTAYEQYF.

V and J are TRBV19 and TRBJ1-3; D is unresolved. The CDR3 contains 12 residues. With 5 bases removed from V and 4 bases from J, the gap between germline ends came to 6 bases. CDR1 LNHDA and CDR2 SQIVND come from the germline V gene (reference sequence). CDR3 sequence: CASSRTGNTIYF. Written as DNA, the CDR3 is TGTGCCAGTAGTCGGACCGGAAACACCATATATTTT. The variable domain in full, completed from reference TRBV19 and TRBJ1-3, reads DGGITQSPKYLFRKEGQNVTLSCEQNLNHDAMYWYRQDPGQGLRLIYYSQIVNDFQKGDIAEGYSVSREKKESFPLTVTSAQKNPTAFYLCASSRTGNTIYFGEGSWLTVV.

The rearrangement joins TRBV10-3 to TRBJ2-3, with 10 bases fitting TRBD2. The CDR3 consists of 15 residues. Germline V lookup: CDR1 ENHRY, CDR2 SYGVKD. V gave up 6 bases and J gave up 0 bases; unmatched junction bases: 3. CDR3 loop: CAIRTSGTSTDTQYF. Here the CDR3 DNA reads TGTGCCATCAGAACTAGCGGGACCAGCACAGATACGCAGTATTTT.

The chain recombines TRBV18 with TRBJ2-1; TRBD2 matches at 12 bases. Germline V gives CDR1 KGHSH, CDR2 LQKENI. This CDR3 is built from 15 residues. V was clipped by 6 bases and J by 7 bases; unmatched bases: 7. This CDR3 reads CASSQLAGGGNEQFF. The DNA for the CDR3 is TGTGCCAGCTCGCAACTAGCGGGGGGTGGTAATGAGCAGTTCTTC.

J is TRBJ1-6 and V is TRBV6-5; 8 nucleotides align to TRBD1. J gave up 3 bases and V 4 bases, and 5 bases lay outside the gene matches. CDR1 MNHEY and CDR2 SVGAGI come from the germline V gene. The length of the CDR3 is 16 residues. The CDR3 sequence: CASSSFGQGYNSPLHF. CDR3 bases: TGTGCCAGCAGTTCATTCGGACAGGGCTATAATTCACCCCTCCACTTT.